Listed below are T cell receptor beta chains from one sample, sequenced in a study of Ad26.COV2.S vaccination and SARS-CoV-2 variants. Profiled with immunoSEQ multiplex PCR; TCRdb holds only in-frame clones, not every one. Among around 370,000 clones listed, around 83% were seen once. Sequences were derived from peripheral blood, sampled in a trial of Ad26.COV2.S vaccine versus placebo. Receptors were obtained from a person between 18 and 59 years old who received the Ad26.COV2.S COVID-19 vaccine or a placebo. Each CDR3 is given with its conserved first and last residue. D genes are given only for firm matches. Size tells how often a clone was seen (once, few, many) or the class of an expanded clone, and some rows leave it out.

d_call	v_call	clone_size	j_call	cdr3_nt	cdr3_aa
TRBD1	TRBV7-9	.	TRBJ2-7	TGTGCCAGCAGCTTCGACAGGACAGGCCACTTTCTCTACGAGCAGTACTTC	CASSFDRTGHFLYEQYF
.	TRBV2	.	TRBJ2-3	TGTGCCAGCAGTGCACGGCTAGTCACAGATACGCAGTATTTT	CASSARLVTDTQYF
.	TRBV3-1/TRBV3-2	.	TRBJ1-3	TGTGCCAGCAGCCAGGGGTACTCTGGAAACACCATATATTTT	CASSQGYSGNTIYF
.	TRBV5-1	.	TRBJ2-7	TGCGCCAGCAGCAGACCGGGACAAAACTACGAGCAGTACTTC	CASSRPGQNYEQYF
.	TRBV18	.	TRBJ2-1	TGTGCCAGCTCACCATCCCAGCAGTCCTACAATGAGCAGTTCTTC	CASSPSQQSYNEQFF
.	TRBV6-5	.	TRBJ2-7	TGTGCCAGCAGTTACTCCAGAACTACCTACGAGCAGTACTTC	CASSYSRTTYEQYF
.	TRBV6-2/TRBV6-3	.	TRBJ2-1	TGTGCCAGCAGTTTTTGGACCTACAATGAGCAGTTCTTC	CASSFWTYNEQFF
TRBD1	TRBV19	.	TRBJ1-2	TGTGCCAGTAGTATGGATGGCAGGGGGCTTACCTATGGCTACACCTTC	CASSMDGRGLTYGYTF
TRBD2	TRBV5-1	few	TRBJ2-2	TGCGCCAGCAGCAGGGGACTAGCGGGAAACACCGGGGAGCTGTTTTTT	CASSRGLAGNTGELFF
TRBD1	TRBV3-1/TRBV3-2	once	TRBJ2-1	TGTGCCAGCAGCCAAGACCGGACAGGGAATGAGCAGTTCTTC	CASSQDRTGNEQFF
.	TRBV3-1/TRBV3-2	.	TRBJ1-1	TGTGCCAGCAGCCAACTTCAGGGGTACACTGAAGCTTTCTTT	CASSQLQGYTEAFF
.	TRBV6-2/TRBV6-3	once	TRBJ2-1	TGTGCCAGCAGTAGGGACAACTACAATGAGCAGTTCTTC	CASSRDNYNEQFF
.	TRBV5-1	.	TRBJ2-5	TGCGCCAGCAGCCCAGGGACTGTCGAGACCCAGTACTTC	CASSPGTVETQYF
.	TRBV28	.	TRBJ1-1	TGTGCCAGCAGTTCCCGACAGGCCAAAGCTTTCTTT	CASSSRQAKAFF
.	TRBV7-2	.	TRBJ1-6	TGTGCCAGCAGCTTAGCGATACAGGTTCGGGGTTCACCCCTCCACTTT	CASSLAIQVRGSPLHF
.	TRBV5-1	.	TRBJ2-1	TGCGCCAGCAGCGACGGGGCCTACAATGAGCAGTTCTTC	CASSDGAYNEQFF
.	TRBV18	.	TRBJ1-2	TGTGCCAGCTCACCACGTCCGGGTAGCTACACCTTC	CASSPRPGSYTF
.	TRBV10-3	once	TRBJ2-6	TGTGCCACCCGAAGGGGCTCTGGGGCCAACGTCCTGACTTTC	CATRRGSGANVLTF
TRBD1	TRBV10-3	.	TRBJ2-3	TGTGCCATCAGTGAGCTGGGGGTGGCCCGGGACAGAGGCACAGATACGCAGTATTTT	CAISELGVARDRGTDTQYF
TRBD1	TRBV3-1/TRBV3-2	once	TRBJ2-2	TGTGCCAGCAGCCATACCGGGACAGCGAACACCGGGGAGCTGTTTTTT	CASSHTGTANTGELFF
.	TRBV18	.	TRBJ2-6	TGTGCCAGCTCACCTAGGACAGTGGGGGCTGGGGCCAACGTCCTGACTTTC	CASSPRTVGAGANVLTF
.	TRBV7-8	.	TRBJ1-2	TGTGCCAGCAGCCCCCTTGCCCAGTATGGCTACACCTTC	CASSPLAQYGYTF
TRBD2	TRBV9	.	TRBJ2-1	TGTGCCAGCAGCGTAGGGCTAGCGGGAGGTGGGAATGAGCAGTTCTTC	CASSVGLAGGGNEQFF
TRBD1	TRBV4-1	.	TRBJ1-5	TGCGCCAGCAGCCGGACAGGGGGGCGGCAGCCCCAGCATTTT	CASSRTGGRQPQHF
.	TRBV11-3	.	TRBJ2-3	TGTGCCAGCAGCTTAGATTCGGCAGGGGCTAGCACAGATACGCAGTATTTT	CASSLDSAGASTDTQYF
.	TRBV6-7	.	TRBJ2-2	TGTGCCAGCAGTTACCCTGTATGTGGGGGCACCGGGGAGCTGTTTTTT	CASSYPVCGGTGELFF
.	TRBV27	.	TRBJ2-7	TGTGCCAGCAGTTTTGGGGGCAGCTATTTCTACGAGCAGTACTTC	CASSFGGSYFYEQYF
.	TRBV19	many	TRBJ2-4	TGTGCCAGTACCCCCTGGGGAGCGGACATTCAGTACTTC	CASTPWGADIQYF
TRBD2	TRBV23-1	few	TRBJ2-3	TGCGCCAGCAGGATCGGGACTAGCGGGGGGGTGGTTACGCAGTATTTT	CASRIGTSGGVVTQYF
.	TRBV27	.	TRBJ2-7	TGTGCCAGCAGTTGGGCCGGCGAGTCCTACGAGCAGTACTTC	CASSWAGESYEQYF
TRBD2	TRBV28	.	TRBJ2-7	TGTGCCAGCAGCCACGGCGGGGCGGGAGGGCCTGTCAGCTACGAGCAGTACTTC	CASSHGGAGGPVSYEQYF
.	TRBV18	.	TRBJ1-1	TGTGCCAGCTCACCAGACGGGCAGGGAGTATCTGAAGCTTTCTTT	CASSPDGQGVSEAFF
TRBD2	TRBV2	.	TRBJ2-1	TGTGCCAGCCTCAGAACTCTAGCGGGCACCTCCTACAATGAGCAGTTCTTC	CASLRTLAGTSYNEQFF
.	TRBV11-2	.	TRBJ1-5	TGTGCCAGCAGCCCATCGGCTGGCCAGCCCCAGCATTTT	CASSPSAGQPQHF
.	TRBV10-3	.	TRBJ1-1	TGTGCCATCAGTGAGGGAGGGGTCGCCACTGAAGCTTTCTTT	CAISEGGVATEAFF
TRBD2	TRBV28	.	TRBJ2-7	TGTGCCAGCAGTTTGGGTGCCTCTAGCGGGAGTCAGTACGAGCAGTACTTC	CASSLGASSGSQYEQYF
.	TRBV25-1	few	TRBJ1-6	TGTGCCAGCAGTGAAGCAGGGACGGCCCTTGGGCCCCTCCACTTT	CASSEAGTALGPLHF
.	TRBV2	.	TRBJ2-3	TGTGCCAGCAGTGAATCGGCAGATACGCAGTATTTT	CASSESADTQYF
.	TRBV13	.	TRBJ1-2	TGTGCCAGCAGTTCTACCCTTCCCTATGGCTACACCTTC	CASSSTLPYGYTF
.	TRBV18	.	TRBJ1-5	TGTGCCAGCTCACCCGACATTGGGGGCGGCAATCAGCCCCAGCATTTT	CASSPDIGGGNQPQHF
.	TRBV11-3	.	TRBJ2-5	TGTGCCAGCAGCCGGGTAGGGGAGACCCAGTACTTC	CASSRVGETQYF
.	TRBV6-2/TRBV6-3	.	TRBJ2-3	TGTGCCAGCAGTTCCATCCGGGGAGGCGGCGCAGATACGCAGTATTTT	CASSSIRGGGADTQYF
.	TRBV5-1	few	TRBJ1-2	TGCGCCAGCAAGGCTGACGGCTATGGCTACACCTTC	CASKADGYGYTF
.	TRBV7-2	few	TRBJ2-7	TGTGCCAGCAGCTTAAGGGGCTCGGACGAGCAGTACTTC	CASSLRGSDEQYF
TRBD1	TRBV7-2	.	TRBJ2-5	TGTGCCAGCAGCTCCACCGGACAGGGGGCGCCCCAAGAGACCCAGTACTTC	CASSSTGQGAPQETQYF
TRBD2	TRBV5-1	.	TRBJ2-1	TGCGCCAGCAGCTTGGCCCCAGCGGGAGGCTATATTGAGCAGTTCTTC	CASSLAPAGGYIEQFF
.	TRBV30	.	TRBJ1-1	TGTGCCTGGAGACATAACACTGAAGCTTTCTTT	CAWRHNTEAFF
.	TRBV29-1	.	TRBJ1-2	TGCAGCGTCCAACTGGGACCGAACTATGGCTACACCTTC	CSVQLGPNYGYTF
TRBD2	TRBV9	.	TRBJ2-3	TGTGCCAGCAGCGTAGGACCGGTAGCGGGAGGGCCGGGAGATACGCAGTATTTT	CASSVGPVAGGPGDTQYF
TRBD1	TRBV7-8	.	TRBJ1-1	TGTGCCAGCAGCTTAGGACAGGGGAAGATGAACACTGAAGCTTTCTTT	CASSLGQGKMNTEAFF
.	TRBV19	.	TRBJ2-4	TGTGCCAGTAGTATAGGGGTCCAGGGCCTTGAAAACATTCAGTACTTC	CASSIGVQGLENIQYF
TRBD1	TRBV27	.	TRBJ1-1	TGTGCCAGCAGTTCCCTGGTGACAGGGGGCACTGAAGCTTTCTTT	CASSSLVTGGTEAFF
TRBD1	TRBV4-1	.	TRBJ2-3	TGCGCCAGCAGCCCGGGACAGGGGGCTGCAGATACGCAGTATTTT	CASSPGQGAADTQYF
TRBD2	TRBV7-2	.	TRBJ2-2	TGTGCCAGCGGGACTCTAGCGGGGAAAAACACCGGGGAGCTGTTTTTT	CASGTLAGKNTGELFF
.	TRBV5-5	.	TRBJ2-3	TGTGCCAGCAGCTTCCTAACAGGGTCCCCCACAGATACGCAGTATTTT	CASSFLTGSPTDTQYF
.	TRBV18	many	TRBJ1-2	TGTGCCAGCTCACAATACAGGGAGTTCGGCTATGGCTACACCTTC	CASSQYREFGYGYTF
.	TRBV7-9	.	TRBJ2-5	TGTGCCAGCAGCCTAGGCGGCCAAGAGACCCAGTACTTC	CASSLGGQETQYF
.	TRBV19	once	TRBJ1-4	TGTGCCAGTAGCCCGATGGACAGAGCTAATGAAAAACTGTTTTTT	CASSPMDRANEKLFF